The next 21 T cell receptor beta chains were all read from a single sample in a study of blood T cell repertoires in COVID-19. Only in-frame clones appear in the TCRdb table, and some are missing; sequencing was by immunoSEQ multiplex PCR. Of about 210,000 clones listed, around 82% are singletons. The specimen sequenced was peripheral blood. Receptors originate from a woman aged 45-65 years with acute or convalescent COVID-19.

The DNA of the CDR3 is TGTGCCAGCTCACCGGTAGCGGGAGCTTCCTACGAGCAGTACTTC. Amino acid sequence: CASSPVAGASYEQYF. The J gene is TRBJ2-7, the V gene TRBV18; 9 bases are a match to TRBD2. The CDR3 loop spans 15 amino acids. J gave up 1 base and V 3 bases, and 4 bases lay outside the gene matches. CDR1 is KGHSH and CDR2 is LQKENI in the germline V gene.

This clone showed up just a few times. The V call is TRBV18, the J call TRBJ2-5, with a possible D match to TRBD2 (6 bases). V dropped 6 bases and J dropped 5 bases, with 16 bases sitting between them. CDR3 length equals 14 residues. CDR1 KGHSH and CDR2 LQKENI come from the germline V gene. CDR3 in DNA: TGTGCCAGCTCCACCGGGACTCGGCGGGAGACCCAGTACTTC. It codes for CASSTGTRRETQYF.

J is TRBJ2-7 and V is TRBV5-1; weak D call: TRBD2 (5 bases). V lost 3 bases and J lost 7, with 17 bases in between. There are 14 residues in the CDR3. Germline CDR1 and CDR2: SGHRS and YFSETQ. DNA of the CDR3: TGCGCCAGCAGCTGGACCTTGCGCGGGCGGGAGCAGTACTTC. It codes for CASSWTLRGREQYF.

This chain joins TRBV5-6 and TRBJ1-3, with D unresolved. V shed 5 bases and J shed 0 bases, with 18 bases lying between them. Germline V gene sequence: CDR1 SGHDT, CDR2 YYEEEE. The CDR3 length is 17 residues. The CDR3 is CASSSTAVLYSGNTIYF. CDR3 bases: TGTGCCAGCAGTTCAACGGCCGTACTATACTCTGGAAACACCATATATTTT.

This clone was seen more than once but under ten times. The chain carries TRBV3-1 (or the pseudogene TRBV3-2) and TRBJ2-7; weak D call: TRBD1 (5 bases). Per germline, CDR1 LGHDT and CDR2 YNNKEL (reference sequence). V shed 0 bases and J shed 1 base, with 13 bases lying between them. The CDR3 has 16 amino acids. CDR3 DNA: TGTGCCAGCAGCCAAGATGTAGGGGTCTGGTCCTACGAGCAGTACTTC. As protein: CASSQDVGVWSYEQYF.

This clone was seen once. This chain connects TRBV2 to TRBJ2-1; the match to TRBD2 covers 11 bases. The ends lost 6 bases at V and 7 bases at J; junction bases unmatched: 5. The CDR3 runs 14 residues. The germline gives CDR1 SNHLY, CDR2 FYNNEI. This chain's CDR3 is CASSLGLAVNEQFF. In nucleotides, the CDR3 is TGTGCCAGCAGCTTGGGACTAGCGGTAAATGAGCAGTTCTTC.

V gene TRBV6-2 or TRBV6-3 combines with J gene TRBJ2-7; the match to TRBD2 covers 8 bases. The CDR3 extends over 15 amino acids. Unmatched junction bases numbered 11, after V lost 5 bases and J lost 5 bases. The germline gives CDR1 MNHEY, CDR2 SVGEGT. In DNA form, the CDR3 reads TGTGCCAGCAGTCACGGCGGGAGGAGACGTGACGAGCAGTACTTC. Protein sequence: CASSHGGRRRDEQYF.

This clone was seen only a few times. The J gene is TRBJ1-2, the V gene TRBV2; D unclear. With 3 bases removed from V and 4 bases from J, the gap between germline ends came to 9 bases. Looked up from germline, CDR1 is SNHLY and CDR2 is FYNNEI. This CDR3 contains 13 residues. CDR3: CASSDRHSYGYTF. CDR3 nucleotides: TGTGCCAGCAGTGACCGACATTCCTATGGCTACACCTTC. Full variable domain (missing parts from reference TRBV2 and TRBJ1-2): EPEVTQTPSHQVTQMGQEVILRCVPISNHLYFYWYRQILGQKVEFLVSFYNNEISEKSEIFDDQFSVERPDGSNFTLKIRSTKLEDSAMYFCASSDRHSYGYTFGSGTRLTVV.

The chain is built from TRBV5-1 and TRBJ2-2; 7 nucleotides match TRBD1. The CDR3 covers 21 residues. V trimming: 3 bases; J trimming: 0 bases; junction bases outside the gene matches: 20. Germline V gene sequence: CDR1 SGHRS, CDR2 YFSETQ. CDR3 in amino acids: CASSSTRPTGISAPNTGELFF. The CDR3 nucleotides read TGCGCCAGCAGCTCCACACGACCGACAGGGATAAGCGCCCCGAACACCGGGGAGCTGTTTTTT.

The genes are TRBV12-5 and TRBJ2-5; 10 positions match TRBD1. V dropped 0 bases and J dropped 4; count of bases not matched to a gene: 8. This CDR3 comprises 17 residues. The germline gives CDR1 LGHNT, CDR2 FRNRAP. The CDR3 reads CASGLVLATGGRETQYF. DNA of the CDR3: TGTGCTAGTGGTTTGGTACTAGCGACAGGGGGCAGAGAGACCCAGTACTTC.

The chain employs TRBV5-1 and TRBJ2-1; 8 nucleotides line up with TRBD2. The CDR3 extends over 15 amino acids. V lost 0 bases, J lost 9 bases, and 8 bases stayed unmatched. Germline V gene data show CDR1 as SGHRS and CDR2 as YFSETQ. The CDR3 loop is CASSLEGSGSVEQFF. As DNA, the CDR3 is TGCGCCAGCAGCTTGGAGGGGAGCGGGAGTGTTGAGCAGTTCTTC.

This sequence joins TRBV1 and TRBJ2-7; whether TRBD1, the table's D call, matches the DNA was not checked. TRBV1 is classified as a pseudogene. There are 15 residues in the CDR3. Written as DNA, the CDR3 is TGCACCAGCAGCCAAGCCGACAGGGGGCCTTACGAGCAGTACTTC. Protein product: CTSSQADRGPYEQYF.

V usage is TRBV19 and J usage is TRBJ1-3; 11 bases align to TRBD1. This CDR3 comprises 15 residues. J was trimmed by 6 bases and V by 5 bases; bases with no gene match: 6. Germline CDR1 reads LNHDA; CDR2 reads SQIVND (reference sequence). Here the CDR3 reads CASSPRDRGVNTIYF. The DNA for the CDR3 is TGTGCCAGTAGTCCCCGGGACAGGGGGGTAAACACCATATATTTT. Complete variable domain (other parts from reference TRBV19 and TRBJ1-3): DGGITQSPKYLFRKEGQNVTLSCEQNLNHDAMYWYRQDPGQGLRLIYYSQIVNDFQKGDIAEGYSVSREKKESFPLTVTSAQKNPTAFYLCASSPRDRGVNTIYFGEGSWLTVV.

The chain combines TRBV11-2 with TRBJ1-3; no clear D gene. V was clipped by 4 bases and J by 4 bases, with 14 bases between them. The CDR3 runs 15 residues. Germline-derived CDR1 and CDR2 are SGHAT and FQNNGV. The CDR3: CASSSDGVSGNTIYF. The CDR3 DNA reads TGTGCCAGCAGCTCCGACGGGGTATCCGGAAACACCATATATTTT.

This rearrangement joins TRBV24-1 to TRBJ2-1; D gene unclear. This CDR3 has 14 residues. With 6 bases removed from V and 5 bases from J, the gap between germline ends came to 13 bases. Germline V gives CDR1 KGHDR, CDR2 SFDVKD. CDR3 coding DNA: TGTGCCACCAGTAAAACGGTATCAAACAATGAGCAGTTCTTC. Its translation: CATSKTVSNNEQFF.

The chain couples TRBV19 to TRBJ1-1, with a tentative D call TRBD1 (5 bases). The ends were cut back, 2 bases at V and 5 bases at J, with 15 bases in the middle. There are 15 residues in the CDR3. CDR1 LNHDA and CDR2 SQIVND come from the germline V gene (reference sequence). CDR3 DNA: TGTGCCAGTAGTATACACGGCAGGGAAAGAACTGAAGCTTTCTTT. This encodes CASSIHGRERTEAFF. Full variable domain (remainder filled in from reference TRBV19 and TRBJ1-1): DGGITQSPKYLFRKEGQNVTLSCEQNLNHDAMYWYRQDPGQGLRLIYYSQIVNDFQKGDIAEGYSVSREKKESFPLTVTSAQKNPTAFYLCASSIHGRERTEAFFGQGTRLTVV.

The chain uses TRBV7-2 and TRBJ2-7; 11 bases map to TRBD2. This CDR3 contains 18 residues. The germline CDR1 and CDR2 sequences are SGHTA and FQGNSA. Trimming cost V 1 base and J 2 bases; bases outside gene matches: 10. This CDR3 reads CASSLGLAGWGAAYEQYF. In DNA form, the CDR3 reads TGTGCCAGCAGCTTAGGACTAGCGGGATGGGGTGCGGCCTACGAGCAGTACTTC.

This clone was recorded only once. Here the CDR3 DNA reads TGTGCCAGCAGTCCTCTAGGTAGCGGGGGGGAAGAGACCCAGTACTTC. Its protein is CASSPLGSGGEETQYF. The chain uses TRBV28 and TRBJ2-5, with 11 bases lining up with TRBD2. The V gene end was trimmed by 5 bases and the J gene end by 3 bases; junction bases not matched to a gene: 8. Germline lookup yields CDR1 MDHEN and CDR2 SYDVKM. This CDR3 region has 16 residues. The full variable domain, with the rest looked up from reference TRBV28 and TRBJ2-5, is DVKVTQSSRYLVKRTGEKVFLECVQDMDHENMFWYRQDPGLGLRLIYFSYDVKMKEKGDIPEGYSVSREKKERFSLILESASTNQTSMYLCASSPLGSGGEETQYFGPGTRLLVL.

The genes are TRBV27 and TRBJ2-1, with D perhaps TRBD1 (5 bases). The germline V gene encodes CDR1 MNHEY and CDR2 SMNVEV (reference sequence). The CDR3 totals 14 residues. V shed 0 bases and J shed 6 bases, with 9 bases lying between them. The CDR3 loop reads CASSLSARANEQFF. In DNA, the CDR3 is TGTGCCAGCAGTTTATCGGCCAGGGCCAATGAGCAGTTCTTC.

As DNA, the CDR3 is TGTGCCAGCAGCCTAGGCCCCTCCGCGGGAGATGGCTACACCTTC. Protein: CASSLGPSAGDGYTF. The chain has TRBV11-2 and TRBJ1-2; D is unresolved. The V gene's germline CDR1 is SGHAT and CDR2 FQNNGV. The CDR3 is 15 residues long. With 5 bases removed from V and 6 bases from J, the gap between germline ends came to 19 bases.

Many counts were recorded for this clone. V is TRBV7-6 and J is TRBJ1-5; 9 nucleotides align to TRBD1. The CDR3 extends over 14 amino acids. V shed 5 bases, J shed 5 bases, and the junction held 4 bases outside the gene matches. Looked up from germline, CDR1 is SGHVS and CDR2 is FNYEAQ. CDR3 sequence: CASSLGQGDQPQHF. Written as DNA, the CDR3 is TGTGCCAGCAGCCTGGGACAGGGAGATCAGCCCCAGCATTTT.